Following are 22 T cell receptor beta chains from one sample sequenced in a study of T cells after yellow fever vaccination. In TCRdb, the 5' RACE reads were re-called with MiXCR into one record per CDR3 protein. The table includes more than 95,000 distinct CDR3 sequences, roughly 8.2% detected once. The sequencing here drew on CD8+ T cells sorted from PBMCs, taken on the day of the yellow fever booster vaccination. These receptors came from a man younger than 30 who received the YFV17D yellow fever vaccine.

This clonotype was counted many times. The V call is TRBV4-1, the J call TRBJ2-1, with TRBD1 matching over 9 bases. The ends lost 3 bases at V and 8 bases at J; junction bases unmatched: 5. This CDR3 has 14 amino acids. Germline V gene data show CDR1 as MGHRA and CDR2 as YSYEKL. The CDR3: CASSQGQGYDEQFF. The CDR3 DNA follows: TGCGCCAGCAGCCAGGGACAGGGTTACGATGAGCAGTTCTTC.

The chain is built from TRBV11-2 and TRBJ2-1, with a weak D call TRBD2 (5 bases). Germline loops: CDR1 SGHAT, CDR2 FQNNGV. V was clipped by 0 bases and J by 9 bases, with 18 bases between them. CDR3 size: 16 residues. In nucleotides, the CDR3 is TGTGCCAGCAGCTTAGAAGGGCGACTACCTCGGTCTGAGCAGTTCTTC. Its translation: CASSLEGRLPRSEQFF.

Here the CDR3 DNA reads TGTGCCAGCAGTTTGACTAGCGGGGGCCTGGGTGAGCAGTTCTTC. Encoded protein: CASSLTSGGLGEQFF. The rearrangement links TRBV6-2 or TRBV6-3 to TRBJ2-1; 12 positions match TRBD2. V shed 4 bases, J shed 9 bases, and the junction held 7 bases outside the gene matches. The CDR3 extends over 15 amino acids. Per the germline V gene, CDR1 is MNHEY and CDR2 is SVGEGT.

V usage is TRBV9 and J usage is TRBJ2-7, with 8 bases that match TRBD1. Trimming took 3 bases from V and 5 from J; bases not matched to a gene: 10. Per germline, CDR1 SGDLS and CDR2 YYNGEE. The CDR3 is 15 amino acids. CDR3 DNA: TGTGCCAGCAGCGCGCCGACAGGGGATTTGGACGAGCAGTACTTC. This gives the protein CASSAPTGDLDEQYF.

There are many counts of this clonotype. CDR3 DNA: TGCAGCGTCCGGGGACAAGCAACTAATGAAAAACTGTTTTTT. Residues: CSVRGQATNEKLFF. The genes are TRBV29-1 and TRBJ1-4; tentative D call: TRBD1 (6 bases). In germline, CDR1 is SQVTM, CDR2 ANQGSEA. The V and J ends lost 6 bases and 0 bases respectively, with 11 bases between them. The CDR3 has 14 amino acids.

This clonotype showed up just a few times. J is TRBJ2-3 and V is TRBV5-1, with a tentative D call TRBD2 (6 bases). V gave up 0 bases and J gave up 7 bases, with 24 bases separating them. CDR1 is SGHRS, CDR2 YFSETQ, per germline. This CDR3 comprises 18 residues. This chain's CDR3 is CASSLEGRYGGPKNTQYF. The DNA of the CDR3 is TGCGCCAGCAGCTTGGAAGGTCGGTACGGGGGACCAAAGAATACGCAGTATTTT.

This clonotype turned up a few times. The chain recombines TRBV29-1 with TRBJ2-3, with 8 positions matching TRBD2. The V gene's germline CDR1 is SQVTM and CDR2 ANQGSEA. The CDR3 runs 16 residues. With 4 bases clipped from V and 1 base from J, the junction kept 10 bases outside the gene matches. CDR3 bases: TGCAGCGTTGTTCGTTTAGCGGGGATTCGCACAGATACGCAGTATTTT. This codes for CSVVRLAGIRTDTQYF.

This clonotype was recorded a few times. The rearrangement links TRBV19 to TRBJ2-2; D uncertain. This CDR3 contains 14 residues. V was pared by 0 bases and J by 6 bases, with 8 bases between. Looked up from germline, CDR1 is LNHDA and CDR2 is SQIVND (reference sequence). For the CDR3, the DNA is TGTGCCAGTAGTATAGATTCCGGTTCCGGGGAGCTGTTTTTT. Amino acid sequence: CASSIDSGSGELFF.

This clonotype was counted only a few times. The CDR3 DNA sequence: TGTGCCATCAGTTCTGGATACTACGAGCAGTACTTC. Its protein is CAISSGYYEQYF. This chain connects TRBV10-3 to TRBJ2-7; D is ambiguous. Looked up from germline, CDR1 is ENHRY and CDR2 is SYGVKD. The CDR3 has 12 residues. Trimming shortened V by 5 bases and J by 3 bases, and 8 bases separated the two germline ends.

This clonotype was found a few times. This sequence joins TRBV28 and TRBJ2-6; D may be TRBD1 (5 bases). The CDR3 is 18 amino acids. The V gene's germline CDR1 is MDHEN and CDR2 SYDVKM. With 2 bases removed from V and 0 bases from J, the gap between germline ends came to 14 bases. The CDR3 loop is CASSLTSGASSGANVLTF. The CDR3, as DNA: TGTGCCAGCAGTTTAACTTCTGGGGCGAGCTCTGGGGCCAACGTCCTGACTTTC.

This clonotype was seen ten or more times. The V and J genes are TRBV7-8 and TRBJ1-1, with 7 bases matching TRBD1. CDR1 and CDR2 from the germline V gene are SGHVS and FQNEAQ. V dropped 5 bases and J dropped 3; count of bases not matched to a gene: 6. The CDR3 covers 14 residues. The CDR3 bases are TGTGCCAGCAGCACCCGAACAGGGGACACTGAAGCTTTCTTT. Protein: CASSTRTGDTEAFF.

This clonotype showed up just a few times. V gene TRBV27 combines with J gene TRBJ2-7, with D possibly TRBD2 on 6 matching bases. The ends were cut back, 1 base at V and 5 bases at J, with 12 bases in the middle. This CDR3 has 14 residues. Germline loops: CDR1 MNHEY, CDR2 SMNVEV (reference sequence). In DNA form, the CDR3 reads TGTGCCAGCAGTTTATATGGAGGGGTCCACGAGCAGTACGTC. Encoded protein: CASSLYGGVHEQYV.

In this sample, this clonotype turned up a few times. The genes are TRBV12-3 or TRBV12-4 and TRBJ2-5, with no clear D. V was clipped by 1 base and J by 2 bases, with 5 bases between them. The CDR3 is 13 residues long. CDR3 protein: CASSLGRQETQYF. The CDR3 DNA reads as TGTGCCAGCAGTTTAGGGCGTCAAGAGACCCAGTACTTC.

This clonotype was detected many times. The chain joins TRBV4-3 to TRBJ2-5; 12 bases agree with TRBD2. The junction had 3 bases not matched to a gene; V was cut back by 0 bases and J by 4 bases. Per germline, CDR1 LGHNA and CDR2 YSLEER. The CDR3 spans 16 residues. CDR3 loop: CASSQDPSGGAETQYF. In DNA, the CDR3 is TGCGCCAGCAGCCAAGATCCTAGCGGGGGGGCAGAGACCCAGTACTTC.

The chain has TRBV28 and TRBJ2-6; D perhaps matches TRBD2 (5 bases). The CDR3 has 15 amino acids. V was cut by 10 bases and J by 0 bases, with 13 bases left in between. Germline CDR1 reads MDHEN; CDR2 reads SYDVKM. The CDR3 DNA reads as TGTGCCACCTCTGGACGGGACTCTGGGGCCAACGTCCTGACTTTC. Amino acids: CATSGRDSGANVLTF.

This clonotype appeared many times. The chain carries TRBV12-3 or TRBV12-4 and TRBJ1-1; D unresolved. The CDR3 is 12 amino acids. V shed 6 bases and J shed 6 bases, with 11 bases lying between them. The CDR3 protein is CASSPTGAEAFF. Here the CDR3 DNA reads TGTGCCAGCAGCCCGACCGGGGCTGAAGCTTTCTTT.

This clonotype came up a few times. This CDR3 reads CASSLAMASIRGHGYTF. The CDR3 DNA reads as TGTGCCAGCAGCTTAGCGATGGCTTCCATAAGGGGCCATGGCTACACCTTC. This sequence joins TRBV7-9 and TRBJ1-2; possible D gene TRBD1, 5 bases. The ends were cut back, 0 bases at V and 6 bases at J, with 20 bases in the middle. Germline V gene sequence: CDR1 SEHNR, CDR2 FQNEAQ (reference sequence). The CDR3 has 17 amino acids.

This clonotype was seen only a few times. CDR3 sequence reads: CASSYDDGPYEQYF. For the CDR3, the DNA is TGTGCCAGCAGTTACGATGATGGTCCCTACGAGCAGTACTTC. This chain links TRBV6-2 or TRBV6-3 with TRBJ2-7, with unresolved D. V lost 2 bases to trimming and J lost 2 bases, with 10 bases between them. CDR3 length: 14 amino acids. CDR1 and CDR2 (germline): MNHEY, SVGEGT.

There are many counts of this clonotype. The V and J genes are TRBV2 and TRBJ2-5, with D perhaps being TRBD1 or TRBD2 (6 bases each). The CDR3 is 15 residues long. Germline CDR1 SNHLY, CDR2 FYNNEI. V was clipped by 7 bases and J by 5 bases, with 20 bases between them. The CDR3 region is CASIGSRGVRETQYF. CDR3 in DNA: TGTGCCAGCATCGGGAGCAGGGGAGTACGCGAGACCCAGTACTTC.

In its sample, this clonotype was seen a few times. The V call is TRBV28, the J call TRBJ2-1, with D unclear. V was clipped by 8 bases and J by 4 bases, with 12 bases between them. This CDR3 has 13 amino acids. The germline CDR1 and CDR2 sequences are MDHEN and SYDVKM. Written as DNA, the CDR3 is TGTGCCAGCGGAATTTCAGGATACAATGAGCAGTTCTTC. Translating it yields CASGISGYNEQFF.

The V and J genes are TRBV2 and TRBJ1-4, with a tentative D call TRBD1 (6 bases). The CDR3 spans 15 residues. Germline CDR1 and CDR2: SNHLY and FYNNEI. The V gene lost 2 bases and the J gene lost 8 bases, with 15 bases spanning the gap. The CDR3 nucleotides read TGTGCCAGCAGTGAATCCGAAGCGACAGGAGAAAAACTGTTTTTT. This sequence encodes CASSESEATGEKLFF.

This clonotype has more than one count but fewer than ten. The rearrangement uses TRBV7-9 and TRBJ1-1; no firm D call. Looked up from germline, CDR1 is SEHNR and CDR2 is FQNEAQ (reference sequence). V dropped 4 bases and J dropped 8 bases, with 8 bases sitting between them. The length of the CDR3 is 11 residues. The CDR3 loop is CASSSGAEAFF. The CDR3 DNA sequence: TGTGCCAGCAGCTCCGGTGCCGAAGCTTTCTTT.